A selection of T cell receptor beta chains follows, all from one sample in a study of control samples from healthy donors and cancer patients. TCRdb's copy holds only in-frame clones and misses some; the assay was immunoSEQ multiplex PCR. The sample has around 120,000 clones, around 96% seen once; the top ten hold about 3.6%. Material for sequencing was blood. Receptor source: a man aged 30 to 45 in good health. Both conserved end residues are part of each CDR3. The D gene is left open where the match is weak. Clone size appears in some rows only: once, few, many, or a class for an expanded clone.

D gene,V gene,J gene,clone size,CDR3 DNA,CDR3 protein
.,TRBV7-8,TRBJ1-2,.,TGTGCCAGCAGCCCCGGGAGAGGGCAGGTTCCAGCTAACTATGGCTACACCTTC,CASSPGRGQVPANYGYTF
TRBD1,TRBV28,TRBJ1-2,.,TGTGCCAGCAGTGGGACGACAGGGGAGAGGGGCACCTATGGCTACACCTTC,CASSGTTGERGTYGYTF
TRBD2,TRBV12-5,TRBJ2-7,.,TGTGCTAGTGGATCTTTAGGCCGAATAGCGGGGGTTTCCTACGAGCAGTACTTC,CASGSLGRIAGVSYEQYF
TRBD2,TRBV28,TRBJ2-1,.,TGTGCCAGCAGAGGACTAGCGGGGATTTACAATGAGCAGTTCTTC,CASRGLAGIYNEQFF
.,TRBV7-9,TRBJ2-5,.,TGTGCCAGCAGCTTGGGGATTTCAGGAGAGACCCAGTACTTC,CASSLGISGETQYF
.,TRBV30,TRBJ1-2,.,TGTGCCTGGGGCACCGCGGCCTATGGCTACACCTTC,CAWGTAAYGYTF
TRBD1,TRBV19,TRBJ2-7,once,TGTGCCAGTAGTTCCGGGACAGCCTACGAGCAGTACTTC,CASSSGTAYEQYF
TRBD2,TRBV4-1,TRBJ2-3,.,TGCGCCAGCAGCCAAGAGTCAGGACTAGCGGGCACAGATACGCAGTATTTT,CASSQESGLAGTDTQYF
.,TRBV5-5,TRBJ2-6,.,TGTGCCAGCAGCTTGGCGCTAGGAGCTGGGGCCAACGTCCTGACTTTC,CASSLALGAGANVLTF
TRBD1,TRBV6-6,TRBJ1-2,.,TGTGCCAGCAGTTCACGGGGCAGGGGGCGATATGGCTACACCTTC,CASSSRGRGRYGYTF
.,TRBV6-6,TRBJ1-1,once,TGTGCCACCAGTGAAGCTTTCTTT,CATSEAFF
.,TRBV10-3,TRBJ2-7,.,TGTGCCATCAGTGAGTCGCCGGGGGACTCAGGGGGAATCTTCTCCTACGAGCAGTACTTC,CAISESPGDSGGIFSYEQYF
.,TRBV2,TRBJ2-5,.,TGTGCCAGCACCTCAAGGGTTGCAGAGACCCAGTACTTC,CASTSRVAETQYF
TRBD2,TRBV7-9,TRBJ2-7,.,TGTGCCAGCAGCTTAGTAGGACTAGCGGGGGCCGAAAGCTCCTACGAGCAGTACTTC,CASSLVGLAGAESSYEQYF
TRBD1,TRBV2,TRBJ1-1,.,TGTGCCAGCAGTAGACAGGGGGTCGGCACTGAAGCTTTCTTT,CASSRQGVGTEAFF
.,TRBV27,TRBJ1-6,.,TGTGCCAGCAGCGCCAGGTTCTATAATTCACCCCTCCACTTT,CASSARFYNSPLHF
.,TRBV6-5,TRBJ2-5,.,TGTGCCAGCAACCCGACAGCGACGAAACAAGAGACCCAGTACTTC,CASNPTATKQETQYF
.,TRBV15,TRBJ1-6,.,TGTGCCACCAGCAGAATACCGGGACTGATGAATTCACCCCTCCACTTT,CATSRIPGLMNSPLHF
TRBD1,TRBV27,TRBJ2-7,.,TGTGCCAGCAGTTTCAGACAGGGCATCGAGCAGTACTTC,CASSFRQGIEQYF
.,TRBV19,TRBJ1-2,few,TGTGCCAGTAGTCCAGGGTCCCCCTGGTATGGCTACACCTTC,CASSPGSPWYGYTF
.,TRBV6-5,TRBJ2-6,.,TGTGCCAGCAGTTACGGATTCTCTGGGGCCAACGTCCTGACTTTC,CASSYGFSGANVLTF
.,TRBV7-9,TRBJ1-2,.,TGTGCCAGCAGCTTTTTGTTCGGCGAGCCCTATGGCTACACCTTC,CASSFLFGEPYGYTF
TRBD1,TRBV25-1,TRBJ1-1,.,TGTGCCAGCAGTGAATTCGGGACAGGGTGGACCACTGAAGCTTTCTTT,CASSEFGTGWTTEAFF
.,TRBV5-1,TRBJ1-3,.,TGCGCCAGCAGCTTCTGGGTTTACTCTGGAAACACCATATATTTT,CASSFWVYSGNTIYF
.,TRBV4-1,TRBJ1-1,.,TGCGCCAGCAGCCTGCTCCGGGGCCCGGGAACTGAAGCTTTCTTT,CASSLLRGPGTEAFF
.,TRBV4-3,TRBJ1-5,.,TGCGCCAGCAGCCAAGCGAGAAATCAGCCCCAGCATTTT,CASSQARNQPQHF
TRBD2,TRBV28,TRBJ2-1,.,TGTGCCAGCAGTTTAGTCCTAGCGGCCCTCTCCGCGGGCAATGAGCAGTTCTTC,CASSLVLAALSAGNEQFF
.,TRBV18,TRBJ1-6,.,TGTGCCAGCTCACCGAGGGAAGCGGCACCCCTCCACTTT,CASSPREAAPLHF
.,TRBV3-1/TRBV3-2,TRBJ1-1,.,TGTGCCAGCAGCCCAACCGGGGGGGGCAGATCTGAAGCTTTCTTT,CASSPTGGGRSEAFF
.,TRBV5-4,TRBJ1-1,.,TGTGCCAGCAGCTTGGGACCGATGAACACTGAAGCTTTCTTT,CASSLGPMNTEAFF
.,TRBV5-1,TRBJ1-3,.,TGCGCCAGCAGCGAGCAGGGTAACGGAAACACCATATATTTT,CASSEQGNGNTIYF
TRBD2,TRBV11-2,TRBJ2-1,.,TGTGCCAGCAGCCCTCAGCGGGGGGGCTACAATGAGCAGTTCTTC,CASSPQRGGYNEQFF
.,TRBV6-1,TRBJ1-1,.,TGTGCCAGCAGTGAATGGGGGCGCGGGGGAAACACTGAAGCTTTCTTT,CASSEWGRGGNTEAFF
TRBD1,TRBV15,TRBJ1-6,.,TGTGCCACCAGCAGAGATGAGGACAGGGTTAGTTCACCCCTCCACTTT,CATSRDEDRVSSPLHF
.,TRBV7-9,TRBJ1-2,.,TGTGCCAGCAGCTCCCCCCAGGGCGGTGGCTACACCTTC,CASSSPQGGGYTF
TRBD2,TRBV3-1/TRBV3-2,TRBJ2-3,.,TGTGCCAGCAGCCAATCACGGGGGGGCACAGATACGCAGTATTTT,CASSQSRGGTDTQYF
.,TRBV9,TRBJ1-5,.,TGTGCCAGCAGCGGGACAGTACTTAATCAGCCCCAGCATTTT,CASSGTVLNQPQHF
TRBD1,TRBV14,TRBJ1-4,.,TGTGCCAGCAGCAAGACAGGGGCTAATGAAAAACTGTTTTTT,CASSKTGANEKLFF
TRBD1,TRBV24-1,TRBJ2-1,.,TGTGCCACCAGTGATTCTCGGACAGGCGTGCAAGACAATGAGCAGTTCTTC,CATSDSRTGVQDNEQFF
.,TRBV3-1/TRBV3-2,TRBJ1-1,.,TGTGCCAGCAGCCAAGATTTGATGAACACTGAAGCTTTCTTT,CASSQDLMNTEAFF
.,TRBV6-2/TRBV6-3,TRBJ2-7,.,TGTGCCAGCAGTTACGGGGGTCCCTACGAGCAGTACTTC,CASSYGGPYEQYF
.,TRBV18,TRBJ1-1,.,TGTGCCAGCTCACGGCTAGAATCCAACACTGAAGCTTTCTTT,CASSRLESNTEAFF
TRBD1,TRBV19,TRBJ2-5,.,TGTGCCAGTAGTTGGGGACAGGGGGTAAGGGAGACCCAGTACTTC,CASSWGQGVRETQYF
.,TRBV9,TRBJ2-7,.,TGTGCCAGCAGCGTAGACCCCTCCTACGAGCAGTACTTC,CASSVDPSYEQYF
.,TRBV4-3,TRBJ1-5,.,TGCGCCAGCAGCTCCGGGTCACACAATCAGCCCCAGCATTTT,CASSSGSHNQPQHF